A selection of T cell receptor beta chains follows, all from one sample in a study of T cells after yellow fever vaccination. TCRdb re-derived calls from the 5' RACE reads in MiXCR, one entry per CDR3 protein. The sample yields more than 350,000 distinct CDR3 sequences, under 14% seen once. Specimen: PBMCs, collected on the day of the first yellow fever vaccination. These receptors originate from a man aged 18 to 30 who received the YFV17D yellow fever vaccine. Each CDR3 is given with its conserved first and last residue. A D gene is named only where the DNA matches it firmly. The listing skips clone size in some rows; elsewhere it reads once, few, many or a size class.

d_call j_call v_call clone_size cdr3_nt cdr3_aa
. TRBJ2-1 TRBV5-1 many TGCGCCAGCAGCTCGACCCCTCAGAAAAGCGCACCATCCTACAATGAGCAGTTCTTC CASSSTPQKSAPSYNEQFF
. TRBJ2-2 TRBV15 . TGTGCCACCCACCGGGGGAGCGGACCGACCGGGGAGCTGTTTTTT CATHRGSGPTGELFF
. TRBJ1-5 TRBV4-3 few TGCGCCAGCAGCCAAGATCTTCACCAGCCCCAGCATTTT CASSQDLHQPQHF
. TRBJ2-3 TRBV7-2 . TGTGCCAGCAGGCCAGACAGGACTAGCACAGATACGCAGTATTTT CASRPDRTSTDTQYF
. TRBJ2-2 TRBV11-2 many TGTGCCAACGAAGGGGGGGGGGCCCGAACCGGGGAGCTGTTTTTT CANEGGGARTGELFF
TRBD1 TRBJ1-6 TRBV20-1 . TGCGGTGCTAGGGTACAGGGGCGTAATTCACCCCTCCACTTT CGARVQGRNSPLHF
. TRBJ2-1 TRBV7-9 once TGTGCCAGCAGCTTTTGGGCAGTTCGAAGTGAGCAGTTCTTC CASSFWAVRSEQFF
. TRBJ2-3 TRBV4-1 few TGCGCCAGCAGCCAAGAATCCGATACGCAGTATTTT CASSQESDTQYF
TRBD1 TRBJ1-1 TRBV4-1 . TGCGCCAGCAGCCAATCCTACCGCGACAGGGGGTATTGGGGCACTGAAGCTTTCTTT CASSQSYRDRGYWGTEAFF
TRBD1 TRBJ2-3 TRBV2 . TGTGCCAGCAGTCGGACAGGGGGCCGCGTTTCCCCACTTACCACAGATACGCAGTATTTT CASSRTGGRVSPLTTDTQYF
. TRBJ1-2 TRBV20-1 few TGCAGTGCCTTACGCCCGGGGACAGGCTACACCTTC CSALRPGTGYTF
. TRBJ1-1 TRBV12-3/TRBV12-4 few TGTGCCAGCAGTTGGGGGACATCTAACACTGAAGCTTTCTTT CASSWGTSNTEAFF
. TRBJ2-3 TRBV9 . TGTGCCAGCAGCGTAAGCCCGGGCGACACAGATACGCAGTATTTT CASSVSPGDTDTQYF
. TRBJ2-1 TRBV6-6 . TGTGCCAGCACCACAGGCCGCTACAATGAGCAGTTCTTC CASTTGRYNEQFF
TRBD1 TRBJ2-1 TRBV7-2 . TGTGCCAGCAGTTTGGACAGGGGGCCGGGCGATGAGCAGTTCTTC CASSLDRGPGDEQFF
TRBD1 TRBJ1-2 TRBV7-3 . TGTGCCAGCAGCCAACAGGGGGGAACAAACTATGGCTACACCTTC CASSQQGGTNYGYTF
. TRBJ2-5 TRBV5-1 few TGCGCCAGCAGCTTGGGCGACTATCAGGGGGAGACCCAGTACTTC CASSLGDYQGETQYF
. TRBJ2-5 TRBV27 . TGTGCCAGCAAGCAGCGGACCCAAGAGACCCAGTACTTC CASKQRTQETQYF
. TRBJ2-5 TRBV5-4 few TGTGCCAGCAGCTCGTCCCTAGGCCAAGAGACCCAGTACTTC CASSSSLGQETQYF
. TRBJ2-5 TRBV9 many TGTGCCAGCAGTCCCGGGACCACGGAGACCCAGTACTTC CASSPGTTETQYF
TRBD2 TRBJ2-5 TRBV5-5 few TGTGCCAGCGGACTAGCGGGGGGGCAGGGAGAGACCCAGTACTTC CASGLAGGQGETQYF
TRBD2 TRBJ2-3 TRBV5-1 few TGCGCCAGCAGCGAAGGAGCGGGGAGCACAGATACGCAGTATTTT CASSEGAGSTDTQYF
. TRBJ2-6 TRBV15 few TGTGCCACCAGCAGTGAGGCCAACGTCCTGACTTTC CATSSEANVLTF
. TRBJ2-7 TRBV7-2 many TGTGCCAGCAGCCCAAGGAATCCCTACGAGCAGTACTTC CASSPRNPYEQYF
. TRBJ2-1 TRBV12-3/TRBV12-4 . TGTGCCAGCAGTCTAGCGTGGGACAGAGACAATGAGCAGTTCTTC CASSLAWDRDNEQFF
TRBD2 TRBJ2-2 TRBV12-3/TRBV12-4 few TGTGCCAGCACCCAAGACTATGCGGGGGAGAACACCGGGGAGCTGTTTTTT CASTQDYAGENTGELFF
TRBD2 TRBJ2-1 TRBV27 . TGTGCCAGCAGTTTAACCGGACTAGCGGGGCTATATGAGCAGTTCTTC CASSLTGLAGLYEQFF
. TRBJ2-1 TRBV11-1 few TGTGCCAGCAGCTTAGTGCCCTCGCGTGAGCAGTTCTTC CASSLVPSREQFF
TRBD1 TRBJ1-1 TRBV20-1 . TGCAGTACGGGACAGGGGCGGGCTGAAGCTTTCTTT CSTGQGRAEAFF
. TRBJ2-7 TRBV27 few TGTGCCAGCAGTCCCTTTGCCGATGGAATCTCCTACGAGCAGTACTTC CASSPFADGISYEQYF
. TRBJ2-1 TRBV5-1 . TGCGCCAGCAGCCGCAATGGGAGGGGGGGGTACAATGAGCAGTTCTTC CASSRNGRGGYNEQFF
. TRBJ1-1 TRBV10-3 few TGTGCCATCAGCCGGCAGGATGCTCGGGACACTGAAGCTTTCTTT CAISRQDARDTEAFF
. TRBJ1-4 TRBV11-2 . TGTGCCAGCAGCTTAGAAGCCTACGACAGAATTAATGAAAAACTGTTTTTT CASSLEAYDRINEKLFF
TRBD1 TRBJ1-1 TRBV24-1 few TGTGCCACCAGTGACCCTAAGCAGGGGGGAGCTGAAGCTTTCTTT CATSDPKQGGAEAFF
. TRBJ1-2 TRBV5-1 . TGCGCCAGCAGCCCGTGGTTTGAGGGGAGGTATGGCTACACCTTC CASSPWFEGRYGYTF
. TRBJ2-2 TRBV7-2 few TGTGCCAGCAGAGGGGAGTCGGTGGCCGGGGAGCTGTTTTTT CASRGESVAGELFF